Given below is one T cell receptor (beta chain) in context. The data derive from a study of blood T cell repertoires in COVID-19. Background on the study: COVID-19 samples collected from the United States, Italy and Spain covered acute and convalescent phases. Nucleic acid was either cDNA or gDNA, and it came from T cells, B-cell-depleted T cells, or PBMCs.

The V and J ends lost 4 bases and 0 bases, in that order; junction bases with no gene match: 7. The germline CDR1 and CDR2 sequences are KGHSH and LQKENI. This CDR3 region has 17 residues. Cohort assignment relied on participant-reported clinical history. Up to 2 weeks before entering the study, exposed participants had met a COVID-19 case. Clones were sequenced by immunoSEQ multiplex PCR, and TCRdb holds only the in-frame ones, with some missing. The data hold 350,000 to 450,000 clones, with about 89% observed a single time. This sequence joins TRBV18 and TRBJ1-5; 9 bases fit TRBD1. The material sequenced was PBMCs or T cells enriched from blood (not recorded which). The source of this sequence is a woman aged 40 to 50 who had been exposed to COVID-19. The DNA of the CDR3 is TGTGCCAGCTCACGGGACAGGGTTAGGGGTAGCAATCAGCCCCAGCATTTT. Its translation: CASSRDRVRGSNQPQHF.